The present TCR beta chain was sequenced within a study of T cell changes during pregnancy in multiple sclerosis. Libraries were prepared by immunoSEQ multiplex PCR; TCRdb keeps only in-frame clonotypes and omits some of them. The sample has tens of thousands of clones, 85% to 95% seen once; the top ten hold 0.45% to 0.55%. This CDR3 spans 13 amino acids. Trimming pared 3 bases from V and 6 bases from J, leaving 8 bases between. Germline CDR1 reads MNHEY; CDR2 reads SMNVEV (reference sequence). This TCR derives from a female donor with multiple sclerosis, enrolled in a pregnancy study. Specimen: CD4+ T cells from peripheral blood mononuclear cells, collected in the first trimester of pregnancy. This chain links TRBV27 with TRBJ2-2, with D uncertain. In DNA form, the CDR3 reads TGTGCCAGCAGTTTGGTAGTTCCCGGGGAGCTGTTTTTT. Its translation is CASSLVVPGELFF.